This TCR beta chain was recorded in a study of T cell responses to AZD1222 COVID-19 vaccine. In the study overall: Pooled in the analysis were second doses at about 4 or about 12 weeks.

Study-level points and caveats: There were vaccine-associated CD4 TCRs across spike, dominant at 160-218 and 743-854. Just 6 or 7 people given AZD1222 tested seropositive at baseline.

Clones were read by immunoSEQ multiplex PCR, and TCRdb kept only the in-frame ones, dropping some. The table shows about 170,000 clones, with approximately 92% occurring only once. A word on this clone: Its antigen is still unknown.

Germline values: CDR1 KGHDR, CDR2 SFDVKD. The CDR3 loop spans 16 amino acids. Germline trimming cut 1 base from V and 4 bases from J; bases unmatched to any gene: 8. V is TRBV24-1 and J is TRBJ2-7; the match to TRBD2 covers 8 bases. The source material was peripheral blood, sampled on day 0 of AZD1222 vaccination. The sequence derives from an adult in good health. The CDR3 protein is CATSDLKSGGIYEQYF. The CDR3 DNA is TGTGCCACCAGTGATTTAAAGTCGGGAGGGATTTACGAGCAGTACTTC.